The present entry profiles one TCR beta chain with its context. The sample holds a few counts of this clonotype. Its antigen remains unidentified. The record has no base qualities; no much larger clone is one base away. The sample comes from a study of CD8 T cells in ankylosing spondylitis (dated by TCRdb to 2016 to 2017). About the study as a whole: The study set out to find disease-linked TCR variants by profiling T cell receptor beta repertoires in ankylosing spondylitis patients and healthy donors. The full study cohort was made up of 25 ankylosing spondylitis patients and 108 healthy donors. Peripheral blood was sampled, and synovial fluid was also collected from ankylosing spondylitis patients.

What the work shows at the level of the full study, not this receptor alone: The disease-linked clones showed a CD8+ phenotype and occurred at relatively low frequencies in peripheral blood. Significant enrichment of the disease-linked clones was reported in matched synovial fluid samples from ankylosing spondylitis patients. Some TCR beta motif variants had previously been reported in synovial fluid and blood of reactive arthritis patients, which suggested common disease-initiation mechanisms. A TCR beta motif of several highly homologous amino acid variants appeared characteristic of blood from ankylosing spondylitis patients.

Sequencing relied on an Illumina HiSeq 2500. Quantitative 5'-RACE with molecular barcodes was the method used to prepare the TCR beta libraries. Per the authors' processing: A new computational method based on a probabilistic model of VDJ rearrangement was used to identify disease-linked TCR variants. TCRdb's own reprocessing of the public reads used fastp at Q25 and MiXCR and kept productive beta chains. Rows with a matching CDR3 protein are joined into one entry that keeps the most common DNA and genes. The V and J calls were determined by TCRdb, not by the authors. This sample gives around 250,000 distinct CDR3 sequences in total; 32% of them show up just once. Approximately 4.6% of the sample goes to the ten largest clones. This TCR derives from a male donor with ankylosing spondylitis or in good health (not recorded which). Sequencing was performed on blood, either unsorted or a sorted T cell fraction (not recorded which).

The CDR3 protein is CASSPILGADTQYF. The nucleotides read TGTGCCAGCAGCCCAATTTTGGGGGCAGATACGCAGTATTTT. The sequence joins TRBV11-2 to TRBJ2-3, with the D call perhaps TRBD1 or TRBD2, each one matching 5 bases. CDR1 and CDR2 are drawn from the germline V gene: SGHAT, FQNNGV. Cut back by 5 bases and 4 bases, the V and J ends lie 13 bases apart. Inclusive of the bounding cysteine and phenylalanine, the CDR3 is 14 residues long. Only CDR3 DNA remains: 42 bases, in frame from the first base.